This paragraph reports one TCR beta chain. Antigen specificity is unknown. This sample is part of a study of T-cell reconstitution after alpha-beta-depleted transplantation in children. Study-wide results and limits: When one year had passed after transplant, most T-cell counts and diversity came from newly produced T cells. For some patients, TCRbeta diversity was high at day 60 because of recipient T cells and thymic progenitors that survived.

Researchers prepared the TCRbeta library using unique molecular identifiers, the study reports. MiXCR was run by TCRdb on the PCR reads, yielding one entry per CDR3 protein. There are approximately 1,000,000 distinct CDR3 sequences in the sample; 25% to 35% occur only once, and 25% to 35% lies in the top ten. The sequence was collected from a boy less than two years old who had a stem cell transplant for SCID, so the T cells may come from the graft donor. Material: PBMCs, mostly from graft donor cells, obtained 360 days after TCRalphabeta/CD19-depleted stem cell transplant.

The CDR3 bases are TGTGCCAGCAGCCAAGAAGGGGGAGGGGCCTACGAGCAGTACTTC. It is translated as CASSQEGGGAYEQYF. The rearrangement joins TRBV3-1 to TRBJ2-7, with TRBD2 as a possible D gene (7 bases). V lost 0 bases and J 2 bases, leaving 11 bases between the germline ends. In germline, CDR1 is LGHDT, CDR2 YNNKEL (reference sequence). The CDR3 runs 15 residues.